A selection of T cell receptor beta chains follows, all from one sample in a study of identical twins. TCRdb reprocessed the 5' RACE reads via MiXCR and lists one record per CDR3 protein. The sample includes 450,000 or so distinct CDR3 sequences, about 14% of them seen just once. The sample was also linked to a second study, of yellow fever vaccine responses in identical twins.

The source material was CD4+ T cells sorted from blood. Every receptor here comes from a woman aged 18-29 years in good health. Both conserved end residues are part of each CDR3. The order of the fields is D gene, clone size, V gene, J gene, CDR3 protein, CDR3 DNA. A D gene is named only where the DNA matches it firmly. The size of a clone is reported for some rows only, either as once, few or many, or as a class for expanded clones.

>TRBD2|-|TRBV20-1|TRBJ2-7
CSARWLAGARSYEQYF
TGCAGTGCTAGATGGCTAGCGGGGGCTCGATCCTACGAGCAGTACTTC
>TRBD2|few|TRBV6-5|TRBJ2-5
CASSFGLARETQYF
TGTGCCAGCAGTTTCGGACTAGCTCGGGAGACCCAGTACTTC
>-|few|TRBV10-2|TRBJ1-5
CASSELWGGQPQHF
TGCGCCAGCAGTGAGCTATGGGGTGGACAGCCCCAGCATTTT
>-|-|TRBV29-1|TRBJ1-1
CSAAAGVNTEAFF
TGCAGCGCTGCGGCAGGGGTGAACACTGAAGCTTTCTTT
>TRBD1|-|TRBV6-2/TRBV6-3|TRBJ1-5
CASTGQLNQPQHF
TGTGCCAGCACGGGACAGCTCAATCAGCCCCAGCATTTT
>-|-|TRBV29-1|TRBJ2-5
CSFRDQETQYF
TGCAGCTTCCGGGATCAAGAGACCCAGTACTTC
>TRBD1|-|TRBV2|TRBJ2-7
CASSQGQGSPYEQYF
TGTGCCAGCAGCCAAGGACAGGGATCTCCCTACGAGCAGTACTTC
>TRBD2|-|TRBV5-1|TRBJ2-5
CASSLVAGGREETQYF
TGCGCCAGCAGCTTGGTGGCGGGAGGGCGAGAAGAGACCCAGTACTTC
>TRBD1|-|TRBV20-1|TRBJ2-4
CSAREGTGKNIQYF
TGCAGTGCTAGAGAGGGGACAGGGAAAAACATTCAGTACTTC
>TRBD1|-|TRBV12-3/TRBV12-4|TRBJ1-6
CASSPGQGYNSPLHF
TGTGCCAGCAGTCCGGGACAGGGCTATAATTCACCCCTCCACTTT
>-|few|TRBV5-1|TRBJ2-1
CASSSAESPGLF
TGCGCCAGCAGCTCAGCAGAGAGCCCCGGGCTCTTC
>-|many|TRBV19|TRBJ2-3
CASSTLGTDTQYF
TGTGCCAGTAGTACCTTAGGGACAGATACGCAGTATTTT
>TRBD2|-|TRBV7-2|TRBJ2-1
CASSSRGASGGHNEQFF
TGTGCCAGCAGCTCCCGGGGCGCTAGCGGGGGGCACAATGAGCAGTTCTTC
>-|few|TRBV15|TRBJ2-3
CATSSIGGSDTQYF
TGTGCCACCAGTTCGATTGGGGGCTCAGATACGCAGTATTTT
>-|many|TRBV5-5|TRBJ2-1
CASSSTDSYNEQFF
TGTGCCAGCAGCTCCACAGACAGCTACAATGAGCAGTTCTTC
>-|-|TRBV15|TRBJ2-1
CATSREDRRYNEQFF
TGTGCCACCAGCAGAGAAGACAGGCGATACAATGAGCAGTTCTTC
>TRBD1|-|TRBV7-9|TRBJ2-1
CASSSQGAHNEQFF
TGTGCCAGCAGCTCACAGGGGGCCCACAATGAGCAGTTCTTC
>-|few|TRBV14|TRBJ2-5
CASSRWDKQETQYF
TGTGCCAGCAGCCGCTGGGACAAGCAAGAGACCCAGTACTTC
>TRBD1|few|TRBV7-2|TRBJ1-1
CASSHDRAEAFF
TGTGCCAGCAGCCACGACAGGGCAGAAGCTTTCTTT
>-|few|TRBV27|TRBJ1-1
CASSFRGMNTEAFF
TGTGCCAGCAGTTTCAGAGGGATGAACACTGAAGCTTTCTTT
>TRBD2|many|TRBV6-5|TRBJ2-1
CASSYSRLAGSNEQFF
TGTGCCAGCAGTTACTCAAGACTAGCGGGGTCCAATGAGCAGTTCTTC
>TRBD1|many|TRBV28|TRBJ1-2
CASRLQGALSGYTF
TGTGCCAGCAGGCTTCAGGGGGCGCTCTCTGGCTACACCTTC
>-|few|TRBV20-1|TRBJ1-6
CSLRGRGNSPLHF
TGCAGCCTGCGGGGCAGGGGTAATTCACCCCTCCACTTT
>TRBD2|few|TRBV5-6|TRBJ2-3
CASSRTSLSSTDTQYF
TGTGCCAGCAGCCGGACTAGCCTCTCTAGCACAGATACGCAGTATTTT
>-|few|TRBV28|TRBJ2-7
CASRAQGASSYEQYF
TGTGCCAGCAGAGCCCAAGGGGCGAGCTCCTACGAGCAGTACTTC
>TRBD2|few|TRBV5-1|TRBJ2-1
CASSGGLVGYNEQFF
TGCGCCAGCAGCGGGGGACTAGTAGGCTACAATGAGCAGTTCTTC
>TRBD2|few|TRBV27|TRBJ2-3
CASTPGLGTDTQYF
TGTGCCAGCACCCCGGGACTAGGGACAGATACGCAGTATTTT
>-|few|TRBV14|TRBJ2-1
CASSRTTMRGEQFF
TGTGCCAGCAGCCGCACTACTATGCGAGGGGAGCAGTTCTTC
>TRBD2|-|TRBV7-2|TRBJ2-1
CASSLELAGGKFF
TGTGCCAGCAGCTTAGAACTAGCGGGAGGAAAATTCTTC
>-|-|TRBV7-9|TRBJ2-3
CASSFGQYTDTQYF
TGTGCCAGCAGCTTCGGACAGTACACAGATACGCAGTATTTT
>-|-|TRBV24-1|TRBJ2-1
CATSDLFGEQFF
TGTGCCACCAGTGATTTATTCGGTGAGCAGTTCTTC
>-|many|TRBV11-3|TRBJ2-1
CASSEKDEQFF
TGTGCCAGCAGCGAGAAGGATGAGCAGTTCTTC
>TRBD1|many|TRBV6-1|TRBJ2-7
CASSRTGTGSSYEQYF
TGTGCCAGCAGCCGGACCGGGACAGGGAGCTCCTACGAGCAGTACTTC
>TRBD2|-|TRBV27|TRBJ2-7
CASTFAGGFEQYF
TGTGCCAGCACCTTCGCGGGAGGGTTCGAGCAGTACTTC
>-|-|TRBV7-8|TRBJ2-5
CASSLDRAVETQYF
TGTGCCAGCAGCTTAGACAGGGCGGTAGAGACCCAGTACTTC
>-|-|TRBV20-1|TRBJ2-3
CSASEPQGFGTDTQYF
TGCAGTGCTAGTGAACCCCAGGGTTTCGGCACAGATACGCAGTATTTT
>-|few|TRBV7-2|TRBJ2-7
CASSLDGLEQYF
TGTGCCAGCAGCCTGGACGGCCTGGAGCAGTACTTC
>-|-|TRBV28|TRBJ2-2
CASIQTSRTGELFF
TGTGCCAGCATTCAAACTAGTCGCACCGGGGAGCTGTTTTTT
>TRBD2|-|TRBV20-1|TRBJ2-1
CSARVGALAGASSYNEQFF
TGCAGTGCTAGGGTAGGGGCCTTGGCGGGAGCTAGCTCCTACAATGAGCAGTTCTTC
>TRBD2|few|TRBV7-2|TRBJ2-7
CASSQTSGGAYYEQYF
TGTGCCAGCAGCCAGACTAGCGGGGGGGCTTACTACGAGCAGTACTTC
>-|many|TRBV28|TRBJ2-2
CASSLLTGELFF
TGTGCCAGCAGTTTATTAACCGGGGAGCTGTTTTTT
>-|-|TRBV15|TRBJ1-6
CATSRDRGRGVSPLHF
TGTGCCACCAGCAGAGATAGAGGTCGAGGTGTTTCACCCCTCCACTTT
>-|-|TRBV19|TRBJ2-2
CASSIWQGSTGELFF
TGTGCCAGTAGTATATGGCAGGGTAGTACCGGGGAGCTGTTTTTT
>TRBD1|few|TRBV7-2|TRBJ1-5
CASSPDRFDQPQHF
TGTGCCAGCAGCCCGGACAGGTTCGACCAGCCCCAGCATTTT
>-|once|TRBV6-1|TRBJ1-2
CASSAGPTPDITF
TGTGCCAGCAGTGCGGGCCCTACACCCGATATCACCTTC
>TRBD1|few|TRBV6-1|TRBJ1-4
CASSPGQGFEKLFF
TGTGCCAGCAGCCCGGGACAGGGTTTCGAAAAACTGTTTTTT
>-|many|TRBV5-1|TRBJ2-1
CASSLGARDSNEQFF
TGCGCCAGCAGCTTGGGGGCAAGGGATAGCAATGAGCAGTTCTTC
>TRBD2|few|TRBV20-1|TRBJ2-1
CSARPSGGQLYNEQFF
TGCAGTGCTAGACCTAGCGGGGGGCAATTATACAATGAGCAGTTCTTC
>-|-|TRBV2|TRBJ1-5
CASSEWGSNQPQHF
TGTGCCAGCAGTGAATGGGGATCCAATCAGCCCCAGCATTTT
>-|-|TRBV18|TRBJ2-7
CASSVGTRSYEQYF
TGTGCCAGCTCAGTCGGGACCCGAAGTTACGAGCAGTACTTC